A single sample is the source of the 16 T cell receptor beta chains below, sequenced in a study of blood T cell repertoires in COVID-19. Data came from immunoSEQ multiplex PCR; TCRdb stores just in-frame clones and leaves some out. Altogether 200,000 to 300,000 clones are present, over 80% being singletons, with the ten largest covering 0.87%. The sample taken for sequencing was PBMCs or T cells enriched from blood (not recorded which). The receptors shown here come from a man aged 50 to 59 who had been exposed to COVID-19.

This clone occurred once. The V and J genes are TRBV2 and TRBJ1-2, with D possibly being TRBD1 (5 bases). Germline CDR1 and CDR2: SNHLY and FYNNEI. The CDR3 length is 14 residues. Trimming shortened V by 4 bases and J by 1 base, and 10 bases separated the two germline ends. The chain's CDR3 is CASSAGPDNYGYTF. The CDR3 bases are TGTGCCAGCAGTGCAGGGCCCGATAACTATGGCTACACCTTC.

This clone was counted between two and nine times. The rearrangement joins TRBV27 to TRBJ2-1; D is possibly TRBD1 (5 bases). Germline values: CDR1 MNHEY, CDR2 SMNVEV (reference sequence). V lost 2 bases, J lost 10 bases, and 12 bases lay in between. This CDR3 has 13 amino acids. In DNA, the CDR3 is TGTGCCAGCAGTTTAAAGCAGGGCTCGGAGCAGTTCTTC. It specifies CASSLKQGSEQFF.

The J gene is TRBJ2-1, the V gene TRBV1; the D segment call TRBD1 is taken from the table without a DNA check. TRBV1 is designated a pseudogene. The CDR3 covers 15 residues. CDR3 region: CTSSRQVVECNEQFF. DNA of the CDR3: TGCACCAGCAGCCGCCAGGTAGTGGAATGCAATGAGCAGTTCTTC.

V is TRBV4-1 and J is TRBJ1-2; 10 bases line up with TRBD1. V trimming: 1 base; J trimming: 2 bases; junction bases outside the gene matches: 1. The CDR3 loop spans 15 amino acids. Germline V gives CDR1 MGHRA, CDR2 YSYEKL. CDR3 coding DNA: TGCGCCAGCAGCCAAGGACAGGGGGCGAACTATGGCTACACCTTC. It is translated as CASSQGQGANYGYTF.

The chain recombines TRBV28 with TRBJ2-5; TRBD2 matches at 14 bases. In germline, CDR1 is MDHEN, CDR2 SYDVKM. The CDR3 sequence is 17 residues long. V lost 6 bases and J lost 3; bases outside the gene matches: 9. The CDR3 DNA reads as TGTGCCAGCAGGCTTCGCCGACTAGCGGGAGGGGAAGAGACCCAGTACTTC. Its translation is CASRLRRLAGGEETQYF.

The chain links TRBV5-1 to TRBJ1-3; TRBD1 might be the D (5 bases). CDR3 length equals 14 residues. Deletions cut 0 bases from V and 4 bases from J, with 8 bases between. The germline gives CDR1 SGHRS, CDR2 YFSETQ. Written as DNA, the CDR3 is TGCGCCAGCAGCTTGGCGGGGGAAGGAAACACCATATATTTT. This encodes CASSLAGEGNTIYF.

The chain recombines TRBV3-1 (or the pseudogene TRBV3-2) with TRBJ1-1; 8 nucleotides agree with TRBD1. CDR1 LGHDT and CDR2 YNNKEL come from the germline V gene (reference sequence). Losses at the gene ends were 3 bases for V and 3 bases for J; bases not matched to a gene: 3. This CDR3 region has 14 residues. CDR3 protein: CASSQTGVDTEAFF. CDR3 coding DNA: TGTGCCAGCAGCCAGACAGGGGTGGACACTGAAGCTTTCTTT.

V and J are TRBV11-3 and TRBJ2-5, with unresolved D. Trimming left V 5 bases short and J 2 bases short, with 9 bases between. There are 13 residues in the CDR3. Germline CDR1 reads SGHNT; CDR2 reads YENEEA. This CDR3 reads CASSPRRQETQYF. The CDR3 bases are TGTGCCAGCAGCCCACGGCGGCAAGAGACCCAGTACTTC. Filled out from reference TRBV11-3 and TRBJ2-5, the complete variable domain reads EAGVVQSPRYKIIEKKQPVAFWCNPISGHNTLYWYLQNLGQGPELLIRYENEEAVDDSQLPKDRFSAERLKGVDSTLKIQPAELGDSAVYLCASSPRRQETQYFGPGTRLLVL.

This clone was recorded once. The V and J genes are TRBV5-1 and TRBJ2-5; a weak D match, TRBD1 (7 bases). The CDR3 runs to 16 residues. V lost 4 bases, J lost 5 bases, and 21 bases lay in between. Germline V gene data show CDR1 as SGHRS and CDR2 as YFSETQ. This CDR3 reads CASSPSWQGGRETQYF. The CDR3 coding sequence is TGCGCCAGCAGCCCCTCTTGGCAGGGGGGTCGGGAGACCCAGTACTTC.

This clone was counted between two and nine times. The CDR3 DNA is TGTGCCTGGAGTGTTACAGGGATGTTTGGCTACACCTTC. Its protein product is CAWSVTGMFGYTF. The chain links TRBV30 to TRBJ1-2, with D perhaps matching TRBD1 (6 bases). The length of the CDR3 is 13 residues. Per the germline V gene, CDR1 is GTSNPN and CDR2 is SVGIG (reference sequence). The V end was cut by 0 bases, the J end by 7 bases, with 12 bases between.

J is TRBJ1-2 and V is TRBV19, with no clear D. Germline V gives CDR1 LNHDA, CDR2 SQIVND (reference sequence). This CDR3 is 13 amino acids long. The germline V and J ends were trimmed by 1 base and 4 bases, with 7 bases remaining between them. In DNA form, the CDR3 reads TGTGCCAGTAGTATAGGATCACTCTATGGCTACACCTTC. Its translation is CASSIGSLYGYTF.

V and J are TRBV11-3 and TRBJ1-5; D unclear. Per germline, CDR1 SGHNT and CDR2 YENEEA. V dropped 1 base and J dropped 7 bases, with 8 bases sitting between them. The CDR3 contains 13 residues. The CDR3 nucleotides read TGTGCCAGCAGCTTAGGTCGGAGGCAGCCCCAGCATTTT. Residues: CASSLGRRQPQHF.

This clone was seen a single time. The chain links TRBV19 to TRBJ1-2; 7 bases fit TRBD1. CDR1 and CDR2 from the germline V gene are LNHDA and SQIVND (reference sequence). The junction had 8 bases not matched to a gene; V was cut back by 2 bases and J by 8 bases. The CDR3 contains 14 residues. The CDR3 DNA reads TGTGCCAGTAGTATAATTAAGGGGGCTGGCGGCTACACCTTC. Translating it yields CASSIIKGAGGYTF.

Only a few counts were recorded for this clone. This chain joins TRBV7-9 and TRBJ2-2; no reliable D call. Germline V gene sequence: CDR1 SEHNR, CDR2 FQNEAQ (reference sequence). The CDR3 extends over 14 amino acids. V was cut by 4 bases and J by 5 bases, with 11 bases left in between. The CDR3: CASSSLTQTGELFF. The CDR3, as DNA: TGTGCCAGCAGCTCGTTGACTCAAACCGGGGAGCTGTTTTTT.

The rearrangement joins TRBV12-2 to TRBJ1-2; the D call in the table, TRBD1, was not verified against the DNA. TRBV12-2 is labeled a pseudogene. This CDR3 comprises 13 residues. CDR3 loop: CASRHRTNYGYTF. The CDR3 DNA sequence: TGTGCAAGTCGGCACAGGACTAACTATGGCTACACCTTC.

The chain couples TRBV7-9 to TRBJ1-1; TRBD1 is a possible D gene (5 bases). The V gene lost 3 bases and the J gene lost 0 bases, with 8 bases spanning the gap. CDR1 and CDR2 from the germline V gene are SEHNR and FQNEAQ (reference sequence). The CDR3 has 14 amino acids. The CDR3, as DNA: TGTGCCAGCAGCTTCCAAGGGGTGAACACTGAAGCTTTCTTT. Translating it yields CASSFQGVNTEAFF.